The 13 T cell receptor beta chains given below trace back to one sample, sequenced in a study of T-cell memory formation after mild COVID-19. TCRdb itself ran the 5' RACE reads through MiXCR, one entry per CDR3 protein. The sample carries roughly 89,000 distinct CDR3 sequences, about 13% recorded once. The sequenced sample was PBMCs or a T cell subset sorted from them (not recorded which). Source of these receptors: an adult woman who had mild COVID-19 (a few samples of this study predate the infection). Cell type and time point are not known.

V is TRBV4-3 and J is TRBJ2-2; 9 bases match TRBD1. V dropped 2 bases and J dropped 7; count of bases not matched to a gene: 17. Looked up from germline, CDR1 is LGHNA and CDR2 is YSLEER. The CDR3 spans 19 residues. For the CDR3, the DNA is TGCGCCAGCAGCCAACTTGTAGGGGACAGGGAGATCCTAGGCGGGGAGCTGTTTTTT. This codes for CASSQLVGDREILGGELFF.

V gene TRBV5-6 combines with J gene TRBJ1-1; weak D call: TRBD1 (5 bases). CDR3 size: 13 residues. V shed 3 bases and J shed 3 bases, with 9 bases lying between them. The germline V gene encodes CDR1 SGHDT and CDR2 YYEEEE. The CDR3 nucleotides are TGTGCCAGCAGCTCGGGGGTATACACTGAAGCTTTCTTT. Its translation: CASSSGVYTEAFF.

This clonotype was detected only a few times. CDR3 region: CASSQEAGSYPYEQYF. In DNA form, the CDR3 reads TGCGCCAGCAGCCAAGAAGCAGGGTCATATCCCTACGAGCAGTACTTC. The chain employs TRBV4-1 and TRBJ2-7; D is perhaps TRBD1 (5 bases). From germline, CDR1 is MGHRA and CDR2 YSYEKL. Trimming removed 0 bases at V and 2 bases at J, with 14 bases between. The CDR3 sequence is 16 residues long.

The V and J genes are TRBV7-6 and TRBJ2-1; 9 bases fit TRBD2. Germline values: CDR1 SGHVS, CDR2 FNYEAQ. J was trimmed by 9 bases and V by 5 bases; bases with no gene match: 17. This CDR3 spans 17 amino acids. CDR3 amino acids: CASSEIKTAGGDFEQFF. The CDR3 DNA is TGTGCCAGCAGCGAGATAAAAACGGCGGGAGGGGATTTTGAGCAGTTCTTC. Looking up the rest from reference TRBV7-6 and TRBJ2-1 gives the full variable domain: GAGVSQSPRYKVTKRGQDVALRCDPISGHVSLYWYRQALGQGPEFLTYFNYEAQQDKSGLPNDRFSAERPEGSISTLTIQRTEQRDSAMYRCASSEIKTAGGDFEQFFGPGTRLTVL.

This clonotype was observed a handful of times. The rearrangement links TRBV12-3 or TRBV12-4 to TRBJ2-3, with D perhaps TRBD2 (6 bases). The CDR3 covers 13 residues. V was cut by 7 bases and J by 3 bases, with 11 bases left in between. The CDR3 reads CASTNGRTDTQYF. The CDR3 bases are TGTGCCAGCACCAATGGGAGGACAGATACGCAGTATTTT.

This clonotype was counted at least ten times. The chain combines TRBV12-3 or TRBV12-4 with TRBJ2-1; 10 nucleotides line up with TRBD1. This CDR3 comprises 14 residues. The trim removed 5 bases at V and 4 bases at J, leaving 2 bases unmatched. DNA for the CDR3: TGTGCCAGCAGTCCGGGACAGGGGTACAATGAGCAGTTCTTC. Its protein is CASSPGQGYNEQFF.

The rearrangement joins TRBV4-3 to TRBJ2-3; D is perhaps TRBD1 (5 bases). Deletions cut 0 bases from V and 2 bases from J, with 9 bases between. The CDR3 runs 15 residues. Per germline, CDR1 LGHNA and CDR2 YSLEER. The DNA of the CDR3 is TGCGCCAGCAGCCAAGATCAACAGGCCACAGATACGCAGTATTTT. Translated: CASSQDQQATDTQYF.

In this sample, this clonotype turned up a few times. The J gene is TRBJ2-7, the V gene TRBV7-9; no reliable D call. V was clipped by 5 bases and J by 3 bases, with 5 bases between them. This CDR3 has 11 amino acids. Germline loops: CDR1 SEHNR, CDR2 FQNEAQ (reference sequence). The CDR3 protein is CASSRNYEQYF. CDR3 in DNA: TGTGCCAGCAGCCGGAACTACGAGCAGTACTTC.

CDR3 bases: TGCAGCGTTCCCACAGTAGACCAAAACATTCAGTACTTC. Translation: CSVPTVDQNIQYF. This rearrangement joins TRBV29-1 to TRBJ2-4, with D uncertain. Trimming left V 5 bases short and J 5 bases short, with 13 bases between. The CDR3 extends over 13 amino acids. Per germline, CDR1 SQVTM and CDR2 ANQGSEA.

This clonotype was observed a handful of times. The chain is built from TRBV7-9 and TRBJ2-1; the D is unclear. Trimming shortened V by 5 bases and J by 2 bases, and 10 bases separated the two germline ends. This CDR3 spans 14 amino acids. Germline lookup yields CDR1 SEHNR and CDR2 FQNEAQ (reference sequence). As DNA, the CDR3 is TGTGCCAGCAGCGGATTTATGCCCTACAATGAGCAGTTCTTC. Protein sequence: CASSGFMPYNEQFF.

This clonotype was found a few times. The chain couples TRBV6-5 to TRBJ2-7; 9 nucleotides line up with TRBD1. The length of the CDR3 is 14 residues. Germline CDR1 MNHEY, CDR2 SVGAGI. Germline trimming cut 6 bases from V and 6 bases from J; bases unmatched to any gene: 9. Here the CDR3 DNA reads TGTGCCAGCAGCGCCGGGACAGGGTTTCGCGAGCAGTACTTC. This sequence encodes CASSAGTGFREQYF.

This clonotype appeared a few times. The J gene is TRBJ2-7, the V gene TRBV27, with TRBD2 matching over 7 bases. The CDR3 runs to 16 residues. Trimming at V came to 4 bases and at J to 3 bases, leaving 12 bases not matched to a gene. Germline loops: CDR1 MNHEY, CDR2 SMNVEV (reference sequence). CDR3 in amino acids: CASSSLVAGLDYEQYF. CDR3 nucleotide sequence: TGTGCCAGCAGTTCCCTCGTAGCGGGCCTCGACTACGAGCAGTACTTC.

This clonotype was seen a handful of times. The chain uses TRBV7-9 and TRBJ2-7; unclear D gene. Germline-derived CDR1 and CDR2 are SEHNR and FQNEAQ (reference sequence). The ends were cut back, 5 bases at V and 3 bases at J, with 8 bases in the middle. The CDR3 totals 12 residues. CDR3 sequence reads: CASSPRVYEQYF. The CDR3 coding sequence is TGTGCCAGCAGCCCTCGGGTCTACGAGCAGTACTTC.